These 17 T cell receptor beta chains share one sample of origin, sequenced in a study of identical twins. TCRdb re-derived calls from the 5' RACE reads in MiXCR, one entry per CDR3 protein. The sample shows around 690,000 distinct CDR3 sequences, about 20% of them seen only once. The same specimen was also included in a second study, on T cells expressing NK-cell markers.

What was sequenced was PBMCs. The source is a woman in her late teens or twenties in good health.

This clonotype was observed a handful of times. The rearrangement uses TRBV9 and TRBJ2-2; D unresolved. Trimming took off 3 bases at V and 3 bases at J, with 9 bases between the two ends. This CDR3 contains 14 residues. In germline, CDR1 is SGDLS, CDR2 YYNGEE. The CDR3: CASSAYYDTGELFF. The CDR3 region has the DNA TGTGCCAGCAGCGCTTACTACGACACCGGGGAGCTGTTTTTT.

The sample holds a few counts of this clonotype. This rearrangement joins TRBV10-3 to TRBJ2-3; possibly TRBD2 for D (6 bases). Germline CDR1 and CDR2: ENHRY and SYGVKD. Trimming stripped 6 bases from V and 5 bases from J, with 15 bases between. The length of the CDR3 is 14 residues. The CDR3 DNA sequence: TGTGCCATCAGCCAGACTAGTACGGGAGATACGCAGTATTTT. Translating it yields CAISQTSTGDTQYF.

The chain joins TRBV14 to TRBJ2-5; TRBD1 might be the D (6 bases). This CDR3 has 13 residues. Germline CDR1 and CDR2: SGHDN and FVKESK. Trimming pared 7 bases from V and 4 bases from J, leaving 13 bases between. CDR3 region: CASTIQGSETQYF. The CDR3 DNA reads as TGTGCCAGCACTATTCAGGGGTCAGAGACCCAGTACTTC.

The V and J genes are TRBV7-9 and TRBJ2-2; D may match TRBD1 or TRBD2 (6 bases each). With 5 bases removed from V and 6 bases from J, the gap between germline ends came to 13 bases. This CDR3 spans 14 amino acids. Germline V gives CDR1 SEHNR, CDR2 FQNEAQ (reference sequence). The CDR3 loop reads CASSPSGGPGELFF. The CDR3 region has the DNA TGTGCCAGCAGCCCAAGTGGGGGGCCCGGGGAGCTGTTTTTT.

The chain employs TRBV7-8 and TRBJ2-1, with TRBD1 matching 7 bases. Germline V CDR1 and CDR2: SGHVS, FQNEAQ. The junction had 8 bases not matched to a gene; V was cut back by 4 bases and J by 8 bases. This CDR3 is built from 14 residues. The CDR3 spells CASSSRGQGDEQFF. DNA for the CDR3: TGTGCCAGCAGCTCCCGAGGGCAGGGGGATGAGCAGTTCTTC. The whole variable domain, filled in from reference TRBV7-8 and TRBJ2-1, reads GAGVSQSPRYKVAKRGQDVALRCDPISGHVSLFWYQQALGQGPEFLTYFQNEAQLDKSGLPSDRFFAERPEGSVSTLKIQRTQQEDSAVYLCASSSRGQGDEQFFGPGTRLTVL.

The J gene is TRBJ2-1, the V gene TRBV5-1; D may match TRBD1 or TRBD2 (7 bases each). The V end lost 4 bases, the J end lost 4 bases, and 15 bases lay between the germline ends. The CDR3 has 15 amino acids. Per the germline V gene, CDR1 is SGHRS and CDR2 is YFSETQ. The CDR3 loop reads CASSTAGGAYNEQFF. CDR3 DNA: TGCGCCAGCAGCACCGCAGGGGGGGCGTACAATGAGCAGTTCTTC.

This clonotype was seen repeatedly, ten times or more. The V call is TRBV18, the J call TRBJ2-5; D might be TRBD1 (6 bases). Deletions cut 8 bases from V and 2 bases from J, with 12 bases between. The germline V gene has CDR1 KGHSH and CDR2 LQKENI. The CDR3 sequence is 13 residues long. CDR3 in DNA: TGTGCCAGCAGTCCCGGACAGCAAGAGACCCAGTACTTC. Translated, it gives CASSPGQQETQYF.

The chain carries TRBV6-2 or TRBV6-3 and TRBJ2-1, with 14 bases aligning to TRBD2. Per germline, CDR1 MNHEY and CDR2 SVGEGT. The CDR3 contains 15 residues. V shed 2 bases and J 9 bases; nucleotides not matched to a gene: 3. The CDR3 protein is CASSYGTSGSIEQFF. The CDR3 DNA reads as TGTGCCAGCAGTTACGGGACTAGCGGGAGTATTGAGCAGTTCTTC.

The chain recombines TRBV7-8 with TRBJ2-4, with 10 bases that match TRBD1. Germline CDR1 SGHVS, CDR2 FQNEAQ. CDR3 length equals 14 residues. Trimming removed 5 bases from V and 6 bases from J; junction bases left unmatched: 4. The DNA for the CDR3 is TGTGCCAGCAGCATGACAGGGGGCGGAAACATTCAGTACTTC. Translated: CASSMTGGGNIQYF. The full variable domain, with the rest looked up from reference TRBV7-8 and TRBJ2-4, is GAGVSQSPRYKVAKRGQDVALRCDPISGHVSLFWYQQALGQGPEFLTYFQNEAQLDKSGLPSDRFFAERPEGSVSTLKIQRTQQEDSAVYLCASSMTGGGNIQYFGAGTRLSVL.

This clonotype has a count of ten or more. The rearrangement uses TRBV6-4 and TRBJ2-1, with 13 bases that match TRBD2. J gave up 4 bases and V 4 bases, and 1 base lay outside the gene matches. CDR1 and CDR2 (germline): MRHNA, SNTAGT. The CDR3 extends over 15 amino acids. The CDR3 DNA is TGTGCCAGCAGTGCGACTAGCGGGGGGTACAATGAGCAGTTCTTC. Amino acids: CASSATSGGYNEQFF.

This clonotype was counted only a few times. The genes are TRBV6-1 and TRBJ1-1; the D gene is possibly TRBD1 (5 bases). Germline loops: CDR1 MNHNS, CDR2 SASEGT. The length of the CDR3 is 13 residues. Trimming took 7 bases from V and 4 from J, leaving 13 bases between them. The CDR3 protein is CASNLPGGTEAFF. CDR3 nucleotide sequence: TGTGCCAGCAATCTCCCGGGGGGCACTGAAGCTTTCTTT.

The table lists this clonotype with a few counts. The rearrangement links TRBV10-3 to TRBJ1-1; D possibly corresponds to TRBD1 (6 bases). The CDR3 covers 14 residues. Looked up from germline, CDR1 is ENHRY and CDR2 is SYGVKD. The ends were cut back, 5 bases at V and 0 bases at J, with 10 bases in the middle. The CDR3 DNA reads TGTGCCATCAGTTCAGGGGCATTGAACACTGAAGCTTTCTTT. Amino acids: CAISSGALNTEAFF.

J is TRBJ2-1 and V is TRBV7-6, with 10 bases that match TRBD1. CDR3 length: 17 residues. V lost 4 bases to trimming and J lost 4 bases; unmatched junction nucleotides: 10. Looked up from germline, CDR1 is SGHVS and CDR2 is FNYEAQ. CDR3 sequence: CASSYIPPGQGYNEQFF. CDR3 nucleotides: TGTGCCAGCAGCTACATTCCTCCGGGACAGGGGTACAATGAGCAGTTCTTC.

This clonotype was seen a handful of times. The genes are TRBV3-1 and TRBJ1-4; D is undetermined. Germline CDR1 and CDR2: LGHDT and YNNKEL (reference sequence). V lost 3 bases, J lost 8 bases, and 13 bases lay in between. The CDR3 is made up of 14 amino acids. The CDR3 loop reads CASSHLGRGEKLFF. Here the CDR3 DNA reads TGTGCCAGCAGCCACCTTGGACGGGGAGAAAAACTGTTTTTT.

This clonotype was observed a few times. The genes are TRBV4-3 and TRBJ2-4, with unresolved D. Deletions cut 0 bases from V and 7 bases from J, with 10 bases between. CDR1 is LGHNA, CDR2 YSLEER, per germline. CDR3 size: 14 residues. CDR3 bases: TGCGCCAGCAGCCAAGATCACCTAATGAACATTCAGTACTTC. It encodes CASSQDHLMNIQYF.

This clonotype has more than one count but fewer than ten. V usage is TRBV20-1 and J usage is TRBJ2-7; 9 bases map to TRBD2. Per the germline V gene, CDR1 is DFQATT and CDR2 is SNEGSKA (reference sequence). Germline trimming cut 5 bases from V and 6 bases from J; bases unmatched to any gene: 17. This CDR3 comprises 16 residues. The CDR3: CSAPTVRRGGLGEQYF. The CDR3 coding sequence is TGCAGTGCTCCCACGGTAAGGCGGGGGGGCCTCGGCGAGCAGTACTTC.

The chain is built from TRBV6-2 or TRBV6-3 and TRBJ2-1, with a weak D call TRBD1 (6 bases). Germline-derived CDR1 and CDR2 are MNHEY and SVGEGT. This CDR3 comprises 15 residues. V dropped 6 bases and J dropped 4 bases, with 16 bases sitting between them. The CDR3 DNA follows: TGTGCCAGCAGGATTAGGACAGATGTATACAATGAGCAGTTCTTC. It specifies CASRIRTDVYNEQFF.